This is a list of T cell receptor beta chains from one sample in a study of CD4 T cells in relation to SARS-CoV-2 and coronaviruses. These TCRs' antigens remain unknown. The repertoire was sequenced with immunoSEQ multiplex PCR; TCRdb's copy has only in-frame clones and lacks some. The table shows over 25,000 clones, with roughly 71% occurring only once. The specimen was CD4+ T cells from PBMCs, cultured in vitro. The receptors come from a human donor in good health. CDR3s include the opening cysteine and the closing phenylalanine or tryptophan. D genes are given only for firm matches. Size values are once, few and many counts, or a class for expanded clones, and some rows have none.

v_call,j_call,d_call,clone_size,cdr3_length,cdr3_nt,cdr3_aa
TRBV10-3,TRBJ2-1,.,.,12,TGTGCCATCAGCCAACAAGGGGTTGAGCAGTTCTTC,CAISQQGVEQFF
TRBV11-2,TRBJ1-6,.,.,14,TGTGCCAGCAGCTTAAGGGGCTTGAATTCACCCCTCCACTTT,CASSLRGLNSPLHF
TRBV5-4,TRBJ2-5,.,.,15,TGTGCCAGCAGCTCCGCCGGGACTCGGGGGGAGACCCAGTACTTC,CASSSAGTRGETQYF
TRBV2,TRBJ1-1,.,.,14,TGTGCCAGCAGTGAAGGAGGGGGGAACACTGAAGCTTTCTTT,CASSEGGGNTEAFF
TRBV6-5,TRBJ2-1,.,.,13,TGTGCCAGCAACCCCGGCGGGGCAAATGAGCAGTTCTTC,CASNPGGANEQFF
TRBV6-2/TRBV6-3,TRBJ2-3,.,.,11,TGTGCCAGCAGTCTGACTAATACGCAGTATTTT,CASSLTNTQYF
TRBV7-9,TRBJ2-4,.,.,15,TGTGCCAGCAGCCCTGCGGGTGGAGCCAAAAACATTCAGTACTTC,CASSPAGGAKNIQYF
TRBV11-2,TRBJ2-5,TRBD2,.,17,TGTGCCAGCAGCTCACGTAATAGCGGGGGGGCCGGAGAGACCCAGTACTTC,CASSSRNSGGAGETQYF
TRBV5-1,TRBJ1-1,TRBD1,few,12,TGCGCCAGCAGCTTGGAGGGACAGGAAGCTTTCTTT,CASSLEGQEAFF
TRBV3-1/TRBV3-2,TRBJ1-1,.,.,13,TGTGCCAGCAGCCCGTCCCCAAACACTGAAGCTTTCTTT,CASSPSPNTEAFF
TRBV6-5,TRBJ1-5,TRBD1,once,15,TGTGCCAGCAGGTCGACAGGGCCCAGCAATCAGCCCCAGCATTTT,CASRSTGPSNQPQHF
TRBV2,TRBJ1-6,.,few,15,TGTGCCAGCAGTGGGGGGACGGTCCGTGAGTCACCCCTCCACTTT,CASSGGTVRESPLHF
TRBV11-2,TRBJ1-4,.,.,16,TGTGCCAGCAGCTACAGGCCTAAGGGTCGCAATGAAAAACTGTTTTTT,CASSYRPKGRNEKLFF
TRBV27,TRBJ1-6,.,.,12,TGTGCCAGCAGGGAGACAGGTTCACCCCTCCACTTT,CASRETGSPLHF
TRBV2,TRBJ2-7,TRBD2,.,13,TGTGCCAGCAGTGGCGGGAGGGGCTACGAGCAGTACTTC,CASSGGRGYEQYF
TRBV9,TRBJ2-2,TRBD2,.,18,TGTGCCAGCAGCCAAGGACTAGCGGGGGGCCGGAACACCGGGGAGCTGTTTTTT,CASSQGLAGGRNTGELFF
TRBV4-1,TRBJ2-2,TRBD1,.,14,TGCGCCAGCAGCCCGGGACAGGGGGGCGGGGAGCTGTTTTTT,CASSPGQGGGELFF
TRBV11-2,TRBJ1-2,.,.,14,TGTGCCAGCAGCTGGGATCAGGGGAGAGATGGCTACACCTTC,CASSWDQGRDGYTF
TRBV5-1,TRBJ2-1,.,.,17,TGCGCCAGCAGCCTGATGAGCGCCCGAGGAATCTACAATGAGCAGTTCTTC,CASSLMSARGIYNEQFF
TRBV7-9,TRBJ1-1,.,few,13,TGTGCCAGCAGCCGACAGGTAAACACTGAAGCTTTCTTT,CASSRQVNTEAFF
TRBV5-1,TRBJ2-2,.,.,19,TGCGCCAGCAGCTTGGGCCCGACAGGCCCGACAGGAAACACCGGGGAGCTGTTTTTT,CASSLGPTGPTGNTGELFF
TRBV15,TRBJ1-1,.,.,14,TGTGCCACCAGCAGAGATAGTTTAAACACTGAAGCTTTCTTT,CATSRDSLNTEAFF
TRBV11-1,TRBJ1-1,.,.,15,TGTGCCAGCAGCTTAGCGCGGGGCAGGAACACTGAAGCTTTCTTT,CASSLARGRNTEAFF
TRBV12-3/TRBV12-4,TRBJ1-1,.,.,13,TGTGCCAGCAGTTTTTGGGGGGACACTGAAGCTTTCTTT,CASSFWGDTEAFF
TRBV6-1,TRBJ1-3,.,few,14,TGTGCCAGCAGGGAAGGGGGTTCTGGAAACACCATATATTTT,CASREGGSGNTIYF
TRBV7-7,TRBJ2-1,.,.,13,TGTGCTAGCAGCTTAAGGCTGGGGGGTGAGCAGTTCTTC,CASSLRLGGEQFF
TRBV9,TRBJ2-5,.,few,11,TGTGCCAGCAGCTCTCGTGGAACCCAGTACTTC,CASSSRGTQYF
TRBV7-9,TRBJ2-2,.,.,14,TGTGCCAGCAGCTACAGGGGGGGGACCGGGGAGCTGTTTTTT,CASSYRGGTGELFF
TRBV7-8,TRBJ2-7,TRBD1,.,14,TGTGCCAGCAGGGACCCGGGACAGGGCGGGGAGCAGTACTTC,CASRDPGQGGEQYF
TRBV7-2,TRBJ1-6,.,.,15,TGTGCCAGCAGCGAAAGCAGGGTGGGGGGTTCACCCCTCCACTTT,CASSESRVGGSPLHF
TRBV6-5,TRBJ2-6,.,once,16,TGTGCCAGCAGTTACTCGAAGGGCTCTGGGGCCAACGTCCTGACTTTC,CASSYSKGSGANVLTF
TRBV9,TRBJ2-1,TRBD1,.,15,TGTGCCAGCAGCGTAGTACAGGGGTCCTACAATGAGCAGTTCTTC,CASSVVQGSYNEQFF
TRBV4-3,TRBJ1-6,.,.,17,TGCGCCAGCAGCCCGGGGTACACGGTCTCCTATAATTCACCCCTCCACTTT,CASSPGYTVSYNSPLHF
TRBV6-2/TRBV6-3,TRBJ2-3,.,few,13,TGTGCCAGCAGTCCCCAACAGGGAAATACGCAGTATTTT,CASSPQQGNTQYF